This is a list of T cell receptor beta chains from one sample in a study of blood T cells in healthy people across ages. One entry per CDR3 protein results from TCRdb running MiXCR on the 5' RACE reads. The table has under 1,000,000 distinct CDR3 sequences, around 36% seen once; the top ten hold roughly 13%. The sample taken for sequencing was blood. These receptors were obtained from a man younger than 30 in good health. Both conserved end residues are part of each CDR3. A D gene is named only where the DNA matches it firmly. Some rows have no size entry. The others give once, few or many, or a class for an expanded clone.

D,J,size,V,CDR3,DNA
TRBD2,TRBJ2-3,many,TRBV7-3,CASSLTGTSGEDTQYF,TGTGCCAGCAGCTTGACCGGGACTAGCGGGGAAGATACGCAGTATTTT
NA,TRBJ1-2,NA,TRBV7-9,CASSKTGLEGYTF,TGTGCCAGCAGCAAAACAGGGTTGGAAGGCTACACCTTC
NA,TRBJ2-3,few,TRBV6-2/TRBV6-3,CASSEQVHTQYF,TGTGCCAGCAGCGAGCAGGTGCATACGCAGTATTTT
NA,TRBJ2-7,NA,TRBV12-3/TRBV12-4,CASSPREPSSYNEQYF,TGTGCCAGCAGCCCCCGGGAGCCCAGCTCCTACAATGAGCAGTACTTC
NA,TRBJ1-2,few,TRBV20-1,CSARRLAGGGGYGYTF,TGCAGTGCTAGAAGATTGGCAGGCGGCGGTGGCTATGGCTACACCTTC
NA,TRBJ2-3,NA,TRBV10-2,CASIRPKVPDTQYF,TGCGCCAGCATACGTCCCAAAGTCCCAGATACGCAGTATTTT
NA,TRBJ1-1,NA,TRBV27,CASSTVGGEAFF,TGTGCCAGCAGCACAGTGGGAGGGGAAGCTTTCTTT
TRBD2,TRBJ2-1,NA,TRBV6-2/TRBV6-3,CASSILAGGRNEQFF,TGTGCCAGCAGTATACTAGCGGGGGGCCGAAATGAGCAGTTCTTC
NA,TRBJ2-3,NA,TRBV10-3,CAMVRALTDTQYF,TGTGCCATGGTTCGGGCCCTCACAGATACGCAGTATTTT
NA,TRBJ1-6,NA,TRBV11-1,CASSSPDSSYNSPLHF,TGTGCCAGCAGCTCCCCGGACAGCTCCTATAATTCACCCCTCCACTTT
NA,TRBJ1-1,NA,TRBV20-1,CSARPTGGVINTEAFF,TGCAGTGCTCGACCGACAGGCGGGGTGATTAACACTGAAGCTTTCTTT
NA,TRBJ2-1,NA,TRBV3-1,CASSHPGDEQFF,TGTGCCAGCAGCCACCCAGGGGATGAGCAGTTCTTC
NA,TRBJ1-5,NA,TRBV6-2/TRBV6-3,CASSYGGGTARPQHF,TGTGCCAGCAGTTACGGGGGGGGGACGGCGCGGCCCCAGCATTTT